One sample yielded the 30 T cell receptor beta chains listed below, sequenced in a study of post-analysis software for immune sequencing data. Unique molecular identifiers were carried by the TCR beta cDNA libraries. Each CDR3 protein is one row after TCRdb ran MiXCR on the PCR reads. Of roughly 410,000 distinct CDR3 sequences listed, around 33% are singletons. Broader study findings: About 5 TRBV segments (TRBV5-6, TRBV5-1 and TRBV20-1 among them) occurred more frequently in patients than in controls.

These TCRs' antigens remain unknown. Sequenced sample: blood. Source of these receptors: a girl aged 10 to 17 with multiple sclerosis.

The table lists this clonotype with a few counts. The chain joins TRBV6-5 to TRBJ1-6, with D perhaps matching TRBD1 (5 bases). The length of the CDR3 is 15 residues. Germline CDR1 and CDR2: MNHEY and SVGAGI. The V and J ends lost 5 bases and 9 bases respectively, with 17 bases between them. The CDR3 DNA is TGTGCCAGCAGTCAACGTTACGGGGACGCTTCACCCCTCCACTTT. It yields the protein CASSQRYGDASPLHF.

This clonotype was counted a few times. The chain links TRBV6-1 to TRBJ1-1; the D gene is possibly TRBD1 (6 bases). The V and J ends lost 1 base and 6 bases respectively, with 15 bases between them. The CDR3 totals 15 residues. Germline values: CDR1 MNHNS, CDR2 SASEGT. CDR3 sequence: CASSEVLGGQAEAFF. The DNA of the CDR3 is TGTGCCAGCAGTGAAGTGTTAGGGGGACAAGCTGAAGCTTTCTTT.

This clonotype was found a few times. The chain links TRBV12-3 or TRBV12-4 to TRBJ1-6, with 7 nucleotides matching TRBD1. V trimming: 3 bases; J trimming: 6 bases; junction bases outside the gene matches: 5. The CDR3 extends over 15 amino acids. CDR3 amino acids: CASSFGGQTNSPLHF. CDR3 nucleotide sequence: TGTGCCAGCAGTTTTGGGGGACAGACTAATTCACCCCTCCACTTT.

The sample holds a few counts of this clonotype. The chain couples TRBV4-2 to TRBJ2-7; D unresolved. The V end was cut by 0 bases, the J end by 7 bases, with 10 bases between. The CDR3 loop spans 13 amino acids. Germline CDR1 LGHNA, CDR2 YNFKEQ. The CDR3 nucleotides are TGTGCCAGCAGCCAAGATTACGGCAGAGAGCAGTACTTC. Its protein is CASSQDYGREQYF.

The chain links TRBV5-1 to TRBJ2-3, with D possibly matching TRBD2 (6 bases). This CDR3 comprises 14 residues. The germline CDR1 and CDR2 sequences are SGHRS and YFSETQ. V gave up 2 bases and J gave up 1 base, with 8 bases separating them. The chain's CDR3 is CASSFPGGTDTQYF. In DNA form, the CDR3 reads TGCGCCAGCAGCTTCCCGGGGGGCACAGATACGCAGTATTTT. Looking up the rest from reference TRBV5-1 and TRBJ2-3 gives the full variable domain: KAGVTQTPRYLIKTRGQQVTLSCSPISGHRSVSWYQQTPGQGLQFLFEYFSETQRNKGNFPGRFSGRQFSNSRSEMNVSTLELGDSALYLCASSFPGGTDTQYFGPGTRLTVL.

The chain combines TRBV7-2 with TRBJ2-3, with TRBD1 identical over 7 bases. This CDR3 is 15 amino acids long. V shed 5 bases, J shed 1 base, and the junction held 6 bases outside the gene matches. Germline V CDR1 and CDR2: SGHTA, FQGNSA. This CDR3 is CASSPWDRRTDTQYF. CDR3 in DNA: TGTGCCAGCAGCCCATGGGACAGACGCACAGATACGCAGTATTTT.

The chain links TRBV10-3 to TRBJ2-1; 10 positions match TRBD1. This CDR3 region has 15 residues. CDR1 is ENHRY, CDR2 SYGVKD, per germline. Trimming removed 6 bases from V and 5 bases from J; junction bases left unmatched: 7. The CDR3 nucleotides read TGTGCCATCAGAGACCCCGGGACAGGGGACAATGAGCAGTTCTTC. It yields the protein CAIRDPGTGDNEQFF.

The genes are TRBV7-2 and TRBJ2-3, with TRBD2 as a possible D gene (7 bases). This CDR3 contains 17 residues. Germline loops: CDR1 SGHTA, CDR2 FQGNSA. Between the trimmed V and J ends, which lost 5 bases and 5 bases, there was a span of 23 bases. The DNA for the CDR3 is TGTGCCAGCAGCGCACAAGTGGGGGGGGGCGTTGGAGATACGCAGTATTTT. Protein: CASSAQVGGGVGDTQYF.

This clonotype occurred a few times. The CDR3 DNA reads as TGCAGTGCCCACGGACTGATAGCCTACAATGAGCAGTTCTTC. This encodes CSAHGLIAYNEQFF. The chain links TRBV20-1 to TRBJ2-1, with a weak D call TRBD2 (5 bases). V dropped 6 bases and J dropped 2 bases, with 14 bases sitting between them. The CDR3 extends over 14 amino acids. Germline assignment: CDR1 DFQATT and CDR2 SNEGSKA (reference sequence).

This chain joins TRBV21-1 and TRBJ2-4; the table's D call, TRBD1, has no DNA check behind it. TRBV21-1 is recorded as a pseudogene. This CDR3 is 21 amino acids long. The CDR3 DNA sequence: TGTGCCAGCAGCAAACAAAGGGAAGGATCGGGGACCCGACTGGCCAAAAACATTCAGTACTTC. Its translation is CASSKQREGSGTRLAKNIQYF.

V is TRBV27 and J is TRBJ2-1, with TRBD1 matching over 9 bases. The CDR3 totals 15 residues. The junction had 6 bases not matched to a gene; V was cut back by 3 bases and J by 6 bases. CDR1 is MNHEY, CDR2 SMNVEV, per germline (reference sequence). As DNA, the CDR3 is TGTGCCAGCAGTTTGGGACAGGGTGGGAGCAATGAGCAGTTCTTC. Protein product: CASSLGQGGSNEQFF.

This clonotype was observed a handful of times. CDR3 region: CSVSRTLGETQYF. For the CDR3, the DNA is TGCAGCGTTTCAAGGACATTGGGTGAGACCCAGTACTTC. V usage is TRBV29-1 and J usage is TRBJ2-5; D may be TRBD1 (5 bases). The germline V and J ends were trimmed by 5 bases and 5 bases, with 15 bases remaining between them. Germline V gene lookup returns CDR1 SQVTM and CDR2 ANQGSEA. The CDR3 loop spans 13 amino acids.

This clonotype was seen ten or more times. The V call is TRBV29-1, the J call TRBJ2-7; 12 positions match TRBD2. The CDR3 is 13 residues long. Germline CDR1 SQVTM, CDR2 ANQGSEA. Trimming took 7 bases from V and 0 from J; bases not matched to a gene: 1. The CDR3 nucleotides are TGCAGCGCGGGACTAGCGGGCTCCTACGAGCAGTACTTC. This encodes CSAGLAGSYEQYF.

The rearrangement uses TRBV5-1 and TRBJ1-1; TRBD1 is a possible D gene (6 bases). Germline lookup yields CDR1 SGHRS and CDR2 YFSETQ. V was clipped by 0 bases and J by 3 bases, with 12 bases between them. The CDR3 is 15 amino acids. The DNA for the CDR3 is TGCGCCAGCAGCTTGGTTTGGGGGCAGGACACTGAAGCTTTCTTT. Protein sequence: CASSLVWGQDTEAFF.

V and J are TRBV9 and TRBJ2-7; D perhaps matches TRBD2 (6 bases). The CDR3 runs to 14 residues. V lost 4 bases to trimming and J lost 0 bases, with 11 bases between them. CDR1 is SGDLS, CDR2 YYNGEE, per germline. Written as DNA, the CDR3 is TGTGCCAGCAGCCCGGGACTGATCTCCTACGAGCAGTACTTC. Amino acid sequence: CASSPGLISYEQYF. Full variable domain (rest looked up from reference TRBV9 and TRBJ2-7): DSGVTQTPKHLITATGQRVTLRCSPRSGDLSVYWYQQSLDQGLQFLIQYYNGEERAKGNILERFSAQQFPDLHSELNLSSLELGDSALYFCASSPGLISYEQYFGPGTRLTVT.

This chain joins TRBV6-2 or TRBV6-3 and TRBJ2-5; D is uncertain. The CDR3 runs to 13 residues. Germline loops: CDR1 MNHEY, CDR2 SVGEGT. V lost 5 bases and J lost 0, with 7 bases in between. CDR3 sequence (DNA): TGTGCCAGCAGTGAACCGTACCAAGAGACCCAGTACTTC. Translating gives CASSEPYQETQYF.

This chain links TRBV12-3 or TRBV12-4 with TRBJ2-2; a weak D match, TRBD2 (5 bases). Trimming removed 11 bases at V and 3 bases at J, with 19 bases between. CDR3 length equals 15 residues. CDR3 residues: CAGGKWGPDTGELFF. The CDR3 DNA follows: TGTGCCGGAGGCAAGTGGGGTCCCGACACCGGGGAGCTGTTTTTT.

This clonotype was recorded a few times. The chain employs TRBV12-3 or TRBV12-4 and TRBJ1-1; D remains ambiguous. The CDR3 is 12 residues long. V was clipped by 3 bases and J by 2 bases, with 4 bases between them. The CDR3 protein is CASSLDNTEAFF. For the CDR3, the DNA is TGTGCCAGCAGTTTGGATAACACTGAAGCTTTCTTT.

The rearrangement links TRBV7-9 to TRBJ1-2; TRBD1 matches at 8 bases. The germline gives CDR1 SEHNR, CDR2 FQNEAQ (reference sequence). The V and J ends lost 0 bases and 0 bases, in that order; junction bases with no gene match: 6. The CDR3 runs to 17 residues. The CDR3 here is CASSLAHGTGTNYGYTF. The DNA of the CDR3 is TGTGCCAGCAGCTTAGCGCACGGGACAGGAACTAACTATGGCTACACCTTC.

As for this clonotype: A read error may be the cause here, since a much bigger clone is one base away. The chain uses TRBV25-1 and TRBJ1-2, with TRBD1 as a possible D gene (6 bases). This CDR3 is 12 amino acids long. CDR1 and CDR2 (germline): MGHDK, SYGVNS. DNA of the CDR3: TGTGCCCGCAGTGAGGGGGGCTATGGCTACACCTTC. The encoded protein is CARSEGGYGYTF.

The table lists this clonotype with a few counts. The J gene is TRBJ2-7, the V gene TRBV7-9, with D maybe TRBD1 (5 bases). Trimming removed 5 bases at V and 1 base at J, with 9 bases between. The CDR3 runs 13 residues. The germline V gene has CDR1 SEHNR and CDR2 FQNEAQ (reference sequence). CDR3: CASSRRQSYEQYF. The CDR3 DNA reads TGTGCCAGCAGCCGCCGACAGTCCTACGAGCAGTACTTC. The complete variable domain, with remaining parts taken from reference TRBV7-9 and TRBJ2-7, reads DTGVSQNPRHKITKRGQNVTFRCDPISEHNRLYWYRQTLGQGPEFLTYFQNEAQLEKSRLLSDRFSAERPKGSFSTLEIQRTEQGDSAMYLCASSRRQSYEQYFGPGTRLTVT.

The CDR3 nucleotides read TGTGCCAGCAGTTACGGTGGGGCAGGGGCTAACTATGGCTACACCTTC. Encoded protein: CASSYGGAGANYGYTF. The rearrangement links TRBV6-6 to TRBJ1-2; possibly TRBD1 for D (6 bases). The CDR3 extends over 16 amino acids. V was trimmed by 2 bases and J by 0 bases, leaving 13 bases between them. CDR1 and CDR2 (germline): MNHNY, SVGAGI (reference sequence).

This clonotype has only a few counts. The rearrangement uses TRBV12-3 or TRBV12-4 and TRBJ2-3, with D uncertain. The germline V and J ends were trimmed by 5 bases and 2 bases, with 14 bases remaining between them. The CDR3 is 15 residues long. The CDR3 DNA reads TGTGCCAGCAGTCATCGCTCCCATTACACAGATACGCAGTATTTT. Its translation is CASSHRSHYTDTQYF.

The rearrangement joins TRBV5-5 to TRBJ2-5, with D hard to call. The V end lost 2 bases, the J end lost 5 bases, and 25 bases lay between the germline ends. This CDR3 comprises 18 residues. Looked up from germline, CDR1 is SGHKS and CDR2 is YYEKEE (reference sequence). CDR3 in DNA: TGTGCCAGCAGCTTAGGCCCGTCCCAATTTGTTGGTAAGGAGACCCAGTACTTC. Protein product: CASSLGPSQFVGKETQYF.

There are a few counts of this clonotype. The chain has TRBV7-2 and TRBJ2-1; TRBD2 aligns across 10 bases. The last part of the DNA fits TRBJ2-7 better; the J call may be wrong. The germline V gene has CDR1 SGHTA and CDR2 FQGNSA. The CDR3 is made up of 17 amino acids. CDR3 sequence: CASSLARTSGSYNEQYF. The CDR3, as DNA: TGTGCCAGCAGCTTAGCGAGGACTAGCGGCTCCTACAATGAGCAGTACTTC.

With respect to this clonotype: A read error is possible here, since a much larger clone lies one base away. CDR3 DNA sequence: TGTACCAGCAGCCCTACTAGCGGGGGCTACAATGAGCAGTTCTTC. Residues: CTSSPTSGGYNEQFF. The rearrangement links TRBV6-6 to TRBJ2-1, with 11 bases fitting TRBD2. The V gene's germline CDR1 is MNHNY and CDR2 SVGAGI (reference sequence). CDR3 size: 15 residues.

This clonotype was found a few times. The V call is TRBV12-3 or TRBV12-4, the J call TRBJ2-7; D is unclear. The germline V and J ends were trimmed by 1 base and 6 bases, with 7 bases remaining between them. The CDR3 has 12 residues. CDR3 amino acids: CASSLGGTEQYF. As DNA, the CDR3 is TGTGCCAGCAGTTTAGGGGGAACCGAGCAGTACTTC.

This rearrangement joins TRBV7-6 to TRBJ2-1, with D perhaps matching TRBD1 or TRBD2 (5 bases each). The CDR3 contains 16 residues. The ends were cut back, 3 bases at V and 2 bases at J, with 14 bases in the middle. From germline, CDR1 is SGHVS and CDR2 FNYEAQ. CDR3 sequence: CASSLGPANPYNEQFF. The CDR3, as DNA: TGTGCCAGCAGCTTGGGACCGGCGAATCCCTACAATGAGCAGTTCTTC.

This chain uses TRBV3-1 with TRBJ2-1, with TRBD2 as a possible D gene (5 bases). Germline V gives CDR1 LGHDT, CDR2 YNNKEL (reference sequence). The V end was cut by 1 base, the J end by 6 bases, with 13 bases between. The CDR3 contains 15 residues. The CDR3, as DNA: TGTGCCAGCAGCCAAGGGGAAAGAGGGTTCAATGAGCAGTTCTTC. Its translation: CASSQGERGFNEQFF.

This clonotype has a handful of counts. The rearrangement uses TRBV5-1 and TRBJ2-2; D is uncertain. Trimming pared 0 bases from V and 2 bases from J, leaving 11 bases between. The germline V gene has CDR1 SGHRS and CDR2 YFSETQ. The CDR3 contains 16 residues. CDR3 amino acids: CASSLGTQRNTGELFF. CDR3 DNA: TGCGCCAGCAGCTTGGGCACACAACGTAACACCGGGGAGCTGTTTTTT.